One sample yielded the 7 T cell receptor beta chains listed below, sequenced in a study of T cell responses to AZD1222 COVID-19 vaccine. The protocol was immunoSEQ multiplex PCR, while the TCRdb copy is restricted to in-frame clones and leaves out a portion. The profile shows over 110,000 clones, roughly 92% of them singletons. This sample comprised peripheral blood, obtained 28 days after the second AZD1222 dose. Every receptor here comes from an adult who received the AZD1222 COVID-19 vaccine.

The V and J genes are TRBV19 and TRBJ2-1; no definite D call. This CDR3 spans 12 amino acids. Trimming removed 7 bases at V and 8 bases at J, with 12 bases between. Germline V gene data show CDR1 as LNHDA and CDR2 as SQIVND (reference sequence). This CDR3 reads CASIGLLDEQFF. The CDR3 bases are TGTGCCAGTATCGGGCTCCTCGATGAGCAGTTCTTC.

The chain uses TRBV29-1 and TRBJ1-2; 9 positions match TRBD1. V shed 6 bases, J shed 7 bases, and the junction held 12 bases outside the gene matches. In germline, CDR1 is SQVTM, CDR2 ANQGSEA. This CDR3 comprises 14 residues. The CDR3 DNA is TGCAGCGTACAGGTGGCGACAGGGGGAGGTGGCTACACCTTC. Its translation is CSVQVATGGGGYTF.

V gene TRBV19 combines with J gene TRBJ2-7; 11 nucleotides agree with TRBD1. The V gene's germline CDR1 is LNHDA and CDR2 SQIVND (reference sequence). The CDR3 contains 14 residues. Trimming at V came to 4 bases and at J to 7 bases, leaving 6 bases not matched to a gene. The CDR3 DNA reads as TGTGCCAGTAGTACCACCGGGACAGGGGGGGAGCAGTACTTC. Its translation is CASSTTGTGGEQYF.

V and J are TRBV11-2 and TRBJ1-1; the D is unclear. CDR1 and CDR2 from the germline V gene are SGHAT and FQNNGV. Trimming shortened V by 5 bases and J by 7 bases, and 14 bases separated the two germline ends. The CDR3 is made up of 13 amino acids. The CDR3 is CASSVDPKVEAFF. DNA for the CDR3: TGTGCCAGCAGCGTGGACCCTAAAGTTGAAGCTTTCTTT.

The chain carries TRBV11-2 and TRBJ2-5; D is possibly TRBD1 (5 bases). CDR3 length: 14 amino acids. Germline V gene lookup returns CDR1 SGHAT and CDR2 FQNNGV. V lost 3 bases and J lost 1, with 9 bases in between. The CDR3 sequence is CASSFPGLQETQYF. The CDR3, as DNA: TGTGCCAGCAGCTTCCCAGGGCTCCAAGAGACCCAGTACTTC.

The chain carries TRBV12-3 or TRBV12-4 and TRBJ1-1; 10 bases are a match to TRBD1. V was clipped by 5 bases and J by 6 bases; unmatched bases: 3. CDR3 length equals 13 residues. DNA of the CDR3: TGTGCCAGCAGTCCGACAGGGGGCTCTGAAGCTTTCTTT. The encoded protein is CASSPTGGSEAFF.

This clone has a handful of counts. V and J are TRBV5-6 and TRBJ1-1; no reliable D call. V was trimmed by 0 bases and J by 3 bases, leaving 9 bases between them. The CDR3 spans 14 residues. Germline V gives CDR1 SGHDT, CDR2 YYEEEE. The CDR3 sequence: CASSLGRQYTEAFF. The CDR3 DNA sequence: TGTGCCAGCAGCTTGGGACGGCAGTACACTGAAGCTTTCTTT.